This T cell receptor (beta chain) was sequenced during a study of cytomegalovirus exposure and HLA in healthy donors. A note on this clone: Its antigen is not identified.

Study-level results: Later, an analysis found that TCR clusters from the first cohort tended to co-occur in the 120 validation repertoires. Confirmation was obtained in vitro that a few CMV-associated chains are specific for CMV antigens. Researchers catalogued approximately 170 TCR beta chains as cytomegalovirus-associated.

Sequencing was performed with immunoSEQ multiplex PCR; in TCRdb, only in-frame clones are kept and a portion is missing. The data contain 200,000 to 250,000 clones, about 90% of them singletons. With 4 bases removed from V and 6 bases from J, the gap between germline ends came to 10 bases. The length of the CDR3 is 13 residues. The V gene's germline CDR1 is SNHLY and CDR2 FYNNEI. The donors were in the approximately 130-subject validation cohort; that cohort was separate from the roughly 700-subject first cohort. The receptor's source is a young woman in good health and CMV-seronegative. The chain employs TRBV2 and TRBJ1-5; TRBD1 is a possible D gene (5 bases). The specimen sequenced was PBMCs. CDR3 nucleotide sequence: TGTGCCAGCAGTGGAAGGGGTACTCAGCCCCAGCATTTT. Translated: CASSGRGTQPQHF.